Each of the 3 T cell receptor beta chains below was sequenced from the same sample in a study of blood T cell repertoires in COVID-19. Assay used: immunoSEQ multiplex PCR; TCRdb lists only in-frame clones, some missing. The table shows 95,000 to 150,000 clones, with around 83% occurring only once. Sequenced input: PBMCs or T cells enriched from blood (not recorded which). Receptors were obtained from a woman under 40 who had recovered from COVID-19.

This clone was counted a single time. The V gene is TRBV6-5, the J gene TRBJ2-7; 7 nucleotides align to TRBD2. V shed 4 bases and J 5 bases; nucleotides not matched to a gene: 5. The CDR3 has 13 residues. CDR1 is MNHEY, CDR2 SVGAGI, per germline. CDR3 amino acids: CASSWGGSHEQYF. The CDR3 nucleotides are TGTGCCAGCAGTTGGGGCGGGAGTCACGAGCAGTACTTC.

V and J are TRBV3-1 (or the pseudogene TRBV3-2) and TRBJ2-1, with 8 bases identical to TRBD2. Germline V gives CDR1 LGHDT, CDR2 YNNKEL (reference sequence). The V gene end was trimmed by 8 bases and the J gene end by 4 bases; junction bases not matched to a gene: 10. This CDR3 is 15 amino acids long. CDR3 DNA sequence: TGTGCCAGCCAAGCTTCTAGCGGGCCATACAATGAGCAGTTCTTC. This sequence encodes CASQASSGPYNEQFF.

The chain couples TRBV9 to TRBJ2-7, with D tentatively TRBD1 (5 bases). V lost 0 bases and J lost 6, with 13 bases in between. Germline assignment: CDR1 SGDLS and CDR2 YYNGEE. This CDR3 has 14 residues. The CDR3 coding sequence is TGTGCCAGCAGCGTAGAAGTCAGGGATCCCGAGCAGTACTTC. The encoded protein is CASSVEVRDPEQYF.